This paragraph covers one TCR beta chain sequence. The sample comes from a study of OX40 agonist ivuxolimab in advanced cancers. Sequencing used immunoSEQ multiplex PCR; TCRdb keeps in-frame clones, though not all of them. This sample has 73,000 or so clones, with roughly 86% found just once. The receptor was isolated from an adult with an advanced solid tumor such as melanoma, head and neck, liver or kidney cancer. The source was CD4+ or CD8+ T cells sorted from blood, collected in a trial of the OX40 agonist ivuxolimab.

The CDR3 nucleotides are TGCGCCAGCAGCCAAGAAGGGGCAGTGCGTAACTATGGCTACACCTTC. Encoded protein: CASSQEGAVRNYGYTF. The chain employs TRBV4-1 and TRBJ1-2, with a tentative D call TRBD1 (5 bases). Germline CDR1 and CDR2: MGHRA and YSYEKL. This CDR3 spans 16 amino acids. Trimming removed 0 bases from V and 1 base from J, with 12 bases in between.